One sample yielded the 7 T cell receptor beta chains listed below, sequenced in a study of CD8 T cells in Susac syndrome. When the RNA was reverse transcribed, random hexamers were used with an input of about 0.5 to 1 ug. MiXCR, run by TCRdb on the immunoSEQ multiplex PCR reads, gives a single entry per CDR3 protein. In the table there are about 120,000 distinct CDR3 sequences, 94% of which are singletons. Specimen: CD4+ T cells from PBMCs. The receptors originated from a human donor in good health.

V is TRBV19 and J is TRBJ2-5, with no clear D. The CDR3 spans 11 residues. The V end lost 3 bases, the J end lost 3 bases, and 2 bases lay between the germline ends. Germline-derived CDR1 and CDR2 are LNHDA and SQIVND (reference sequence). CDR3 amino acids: CASSIEETQYF. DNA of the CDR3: TGTGCCAGTAGTATCGAAGAGACCCAGTACTTC.

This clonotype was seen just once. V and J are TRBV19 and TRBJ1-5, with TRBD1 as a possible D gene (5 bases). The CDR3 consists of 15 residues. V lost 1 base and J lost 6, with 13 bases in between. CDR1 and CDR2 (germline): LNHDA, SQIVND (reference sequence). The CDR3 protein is CASSIGAAGTQPQHF. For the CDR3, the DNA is TGTGCCAGTAGTATAGGAGCAGCTGGGACTCAGCCCCAGCATTTT.

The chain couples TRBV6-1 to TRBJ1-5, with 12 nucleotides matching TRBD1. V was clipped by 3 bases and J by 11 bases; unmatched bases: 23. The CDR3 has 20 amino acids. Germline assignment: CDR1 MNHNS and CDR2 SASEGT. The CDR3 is CASSDLAGDRGHGPPGAQHF. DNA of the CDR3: TGTGCCAGCAGTGATTTGGCCGGGGACAGGGGGCACGGACCTCCCGGAGCCCAGCATTTT.

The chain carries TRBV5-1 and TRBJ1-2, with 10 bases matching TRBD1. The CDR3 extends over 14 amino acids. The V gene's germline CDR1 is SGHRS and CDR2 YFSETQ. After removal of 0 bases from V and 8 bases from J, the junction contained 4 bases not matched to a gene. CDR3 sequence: CASSLGQGARGYTF. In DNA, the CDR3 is TGCGCCAGCAGCTTGGGACAGGGGGCGAGGGGCTACACCTTC.

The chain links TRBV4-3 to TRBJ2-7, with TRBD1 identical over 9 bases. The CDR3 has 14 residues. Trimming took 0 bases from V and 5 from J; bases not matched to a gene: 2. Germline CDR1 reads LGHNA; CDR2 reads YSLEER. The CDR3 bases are TGCGCCAGCAGCCAAGAGGACAGGGGTAACGAGCAGTACTTC. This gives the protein CASSQEDRGNEQYF.

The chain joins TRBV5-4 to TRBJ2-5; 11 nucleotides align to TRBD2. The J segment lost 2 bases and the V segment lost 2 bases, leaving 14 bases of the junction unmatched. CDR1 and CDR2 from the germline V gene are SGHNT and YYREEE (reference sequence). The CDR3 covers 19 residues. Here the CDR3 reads CASSFLLAGAIRRQETQYF. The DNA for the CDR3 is TGTGCCAGCAGCTTCCTACTAGCGGGAGCCATTCGTCGGCAAGAGACCCAGTACTTC. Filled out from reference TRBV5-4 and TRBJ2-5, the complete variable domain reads ETGVTQSPTHLIKTRGQQVTLRCSSQSGHNTVSWYQQALGQGPQFIFQYYREEENGRGNFPPRFSGLQFPNYSSELNVNALELDDSALYLCASSFLLAGAIRRQETQYFGPGTRLLVL.

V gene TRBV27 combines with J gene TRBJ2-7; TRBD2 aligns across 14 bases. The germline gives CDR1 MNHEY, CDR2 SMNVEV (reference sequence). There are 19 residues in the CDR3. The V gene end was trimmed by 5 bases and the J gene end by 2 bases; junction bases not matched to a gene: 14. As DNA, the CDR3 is TGTGCCAGCAGTCCATCCAGATTCAGACTAGCGGGAGGGACCTACGAGCAGTACTTC. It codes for CASSPSRFRLAGGTYEQYF.